This passage covers 28 T cell receptor beta chains from one sample sequenced in a study of cytomegalovirus exposure and HLA in healthy donors. Sequenced by immunoSEQ multiplex PCR; TCRdb stores in-frame clones only, minus some. The table shows about 160,000 clones, with roughly 95% occurring only once. The sequencing sample was made of PBMCs. The origin of the receptors is a woman aged 18 to 35 in good health and CMV-seronegative.

The CDR3 nucleotides are TGCGCCAGCAGCGTACGGACAGACCTCGGAACTGAAGCTTTCTTT. It codes for CASSVRTDLGTEAFF. The V call is TRBV5-1, the J call TRBJ1-1; TRBD1 might be the D (6 bases). The ends were cut back, 4 bases at V and 5 bases at J, with 18 bases in the middle. This CDR3 spans 15 amino acids. Per the germline V gene, CDR1 is SGHRS and CDR2 is YFSETQ.

The gene calls are TRBV18 and TRBJ2-7; D is perhaps TRBD2 (5 bases). CDR3 size: 16 residues. Trimming took 5 bases from V and 2 from J, leaving 19 bases between them. CDR1 is KGHSH and CDR2 is LQKENI in the germline V gene. CDR3 nucleotide sequence: TGTGCCAGCTCATTCGCGGGCCGACCTACTACCTACGAGCAGTACTTC. It encodes CASSFAGRPTTYEQYF.

The chain uses TRBV25-1 and TRBJ1-1; 7 bases are a match to TRBD1. CDR3 length: 13 amino acids. Germline CDR1 reads MGHDK; CDR2 reads SYGVNS. V dropped 5 bases and J dropped 7; count of bases not matched to a gene: 7. CDR3 nucleotides: TGTGCCAGCAGTAGGGGACAGTATGGTGAAGCTTTCTTT. Its protein is CASSRGQYGEAFF.

This clone appeared once. The rearrangement links TRBV6-6 to TRBJ1-1, with D possibly matching TRBD1 (5 bases). Germline loops: CDR1 MNHNY, CDR2 SVGAGI (reference sequence). With 5 bases removed from V and 1 base from J, the gap between germline ends came to 14 bases. The CDR3 is made up of 15 amino acids. CDR3 amino acids: CASSPVTDRNTEAFF. The CDR3 nucleotides are TGTGCCAGCAGTCCGGTGACAGACCGGAACACTGAAGCTTTCTTT.

This sequence joins TRBV7-2 and TRBJ2-7, with 11 bases fitting TRBD2. The V gene's germline CDR1 is SGHTA and CDR2 FQGNSA. Losses at the gene ends were 1 base for V and 0 bases for J; bases not matched to a gene: 5. There are 17 residues in the CDR3. CDR3 amino acids: CASSLGSGGADSYEQYF. DNA of the CDR3: TGTGCCAGCAGCTTAGGTAGCGGGGGGGCCGACTCCTACGAGCAGTACTTC.

V usage is TRBV5-1 and J usage is TRBJ1-2; D gene ambiguous. CDR3 length: 14 residues. V was cut by 1 base and J by 7 bases, with 14 bases left in between. Germline V lookup: CDR1 SGHRS, CDR2 YFSETQ. As DNA, the CDR3 is TGCGCCAGCAGCTTGACAGAGACCCCCGGTGGCTACACCTTC. This codes for CASSLTETPGGYTF.

The chain recombines TRBV5-3 with TRBJ1-1; D may be TRBD1 (5 bases). TRBV5-3 is reported as an ORF; its role is uncertain. This CDR3 spans 15 amino acids. The V end was cut by 3 bases, the J end by 6 bases, with 18 bases between. In DNA form, the CDR3 reads TGTGCCAGAAGCTCCAACCTCAATAAGGGGCCTGAAGCTTTCTTT. Translation: CARSSNLNKGPEAFF.

The chain employs TRBV27 and TRBJ2-7; 10 bases are a match to TRBD1. The CDR3 is 15 amino acids. V dropped 4 bases and J dropped 4; count of bases not matched to a gene: 7. From germline, CDR1 is MNHEY and CDR2 SMNVEV (reference sequence). The CDR3 bases are TGTGCCAGCAGTTCCAGGACAGGGGGTAGTTACGAGCAGTACTTC. Translated, it gives CASSSRTGGSYEQYF.

This chain uses TRBV2 with TRBJ1-4; 8 bases agree with TRBD1. Trimming at V came to 6 bases and at J to 7 bases, leaving 7 bases not matched to a gene. This CDR3 is 14 amino acids long. Germline CDR1 is SNHLY and CDR2 is FYNNEI. The CDR3 DNA sequence: TGTGCCAGCAGACGCAGGGGGCTGGTTGAAAAACTGTTTTTT. Translated, it gives CASRRRGLVEKLFF.

This chain joins TRBV9 and TRBJ1-2; D perhaps matches TRBD1 (5 bases). CDR1 SGDLS and CDR2 YYNGEE come from the germline V gene. The CDR3 contains 14 residues. The V gene lost 0 bases and the J gene lost 2 bases, with 8 bases spanning the gap. The CDR3: CASSVGQKNYGYTF. The DNA for the CDR3 is TGTGCCAGCAGCGTAGGACAGAAAAACTATGGCTACACCTTC.

This chain uses TRBV27 with TRBJ1-2, with TRBD1 as a possible D gene (6 bases). CDR1 and CDR2 from the germline V gene are MNHEY and SMNVEV (reference sequence). This CDR3 has 14 amino acids. The ends were cut back, 4 bases at V and 2 bases at J, with 11 bases in the middle. The CDR3 sequence: CASSSGTLNYGYTF. The CDR3 nucleotides are TGTGCCAGCAGTTCCGGGACATTAAACTATGGCTACACCTTC.

This chain joins TRBV2 and TRBJ2-3; 12 bases line up with TRBD2. CDR1 is SNHLY and CDR2 is FYNNEI in the germline V gene. The CDR3 loop spans 16 amino acids. Losses at the gene ends were 6 bases for V and 3 bases for J; bases not matched to a gene: 7. The CDR3 sequence is CASSRTSGVVTDTQYF. In nucleotides, the CDR3 is TGTGCCAGCAGCCGGACTAGCGGGGTCGTGACAGATACGCAGTATTTT.

The gene calls are TRBV29-1 and TRBJ2-5, with TRBD1 matching 8 bases. Looked up from germline, CDR1 is SQVTM and CDR2 is ANQGSEA. The V gene end was trimmed by 6 bases and the J gene end by 1 base; junction bases not matched to a gene: 4. The CDR3 runs 13 residues. DNA for the CDR3: TGCAGCGTCAGGGGGCGACCCCAAGAGACCCAGTACTTC. It codes for CSVRGRPQETQYF.

The chain employs TRBV27 and TRBJ1-5, with TRBD1 matching over 10 bases. CDR1 and CDR2 from the germline V gene are MNHEY and SMNVEV (reference sequence). Trimming took 4 bases from V and 3 from J; bases not matched to a gene: 6. This CDR3 is 16 amino acids long. This CDR3 is CASSWSGTGVNQPQHF. CDR3 nucleotides: TGTGCCAGCAGTTGGTCCGGGACAGGGGTCAATCAGCCCCAGCATTTT.

The count of this clone is one. The chain carries TRBV19 and TRBJ2-5; no firm D call. CDR3 length: 13 amino acids. Trimming left V 3 bases short and J 4 bases short, with 9 bases between. Per the germline V gene, CDR1 is LNHDA and CDR2 is SQIVND (reference sequence). Here the CDR3 DNA reads TGTGCCAGTAGTATCGGCACAGCAGAGACCCAGTACTTC. This translates into CASSIGTAETQYF.

The chain has TRBV7-2 and TRBJ2-7, with 8 bases that match TRBD2. The CDR3 is 16 amino acids. V trimming: 6 bases; J trimming: 4 bases; junction bases outside the gene matches: 14. Germline CDR1 is SGHTA and CDR2 is FQGNSA. CDR3 region: CASRQNGRGGAYEQYF. The CDR3 nucleotides read TGTGCCAGCAGACAGAATGGTCGGGGGGGGGCGTACGAGCAGTACTTC.

This CDR3 reads CASSLRSSGVGAETQYF. The DNA for the CDR3 is TGTGCCAGCAGCTTGCGTTCTAGCGGGGTGGGTGCGGAGACCCAGTACTTC. This rearrangement joins TRBV5-6 to TRBJ2-5; TRBD2 matches 9 bases. In germline, CDR1 is SGHDT, CDR2 YYEEEE. V dropped 1 base and J dropped 5; count of bases not matched to a gene: 12. The CDR3 length is 17 residues. Combining the CDR3 with reference TRBV5-6 and TRBJ2-5 gives the whole variable domain DAGVTQSPTHLIKTRGQQVTLRCSPKSGHDTVSWYQQALGQGPQFIFQYYEEEERQRGNFPDRFSGHQFPNYSSELNVNALLLGDSALYLCASSLRSSGVGAETQYFGPGTRLLVL.

The gene calls are TRBV6-1 and TRBJ2-5; the D gene is possibly TRBD2 (5 bases). CDR1 and CDR2 from the germline V gene are MNHNS and SASEGT. V lost 2 bases and J lost 1, with 11 bases in between. The CDR3 runs 15 residues. This CDR3 is CASSEWGRGQETQYF. DNA for the CDR3: TGTGCCAGCAGTGAATGGGGTCGGGGCCAAGAGACCCAGTACTTC.

J is TRBJ1-1 and V is TRBV11-2; 11 nucleotides match TRBD1. The germline gives CDR1 SGHAT, CDR2 FQNNGV. This CDR3 has 17 amino acids. With V trimmed by 4 bases and J by 0 bases, 7 bases remained unmatched. CDR3 DNA: TGTGCCAGCAGCTCCACGGGACAGGGGGGAATGAACACTGAAGCTTTCTTT. Its translation is CASSSTGQGGMNTEAFF.

V usage is TRBV13 and J usage is TRBJ2-1; the match to TRBD2 covers 11 bases. The CDR3 loop spans 15 amino acids. V lost 5 bases and J lost 8; bases outside the gene matches: 8. Germline V gene lookup returns CDR1 PRHDT and CDR2 FYEKMQ (reference sequence). CDR3 DNA sequence: TGTGCCAGCAGCGTTCTAGCGGGGGGCGGCTATGAGCAGTTCTTC. Its protein is CASSVLAGGGYEQFF.

The genes are TRBV7-2 and TRBJ2-1, with 12 bases that match TRBD2. The junction had 10 bases not matched to a gene; V was cut back by 1 base and J by 9 bases. Germline V CDR1 and CDR2: SGHTA, FQGNSA. The CDR3 contains 17 residues. CDR3 amino acids: CASSLDGLAGGQGEQFF. Written as DNA, the CDR3 is TGTGCCAGCAGCTTAGACGGCCTAGCGGGGGGGCAGGGTGAGCAGTTCTTC.

The rearrangement links TRBV9 to TRBJ2-2; D is unclear. V was cut by 1 base and J by 1 base, with 11 bases left in between. The germline V gene encodes CDR1 SGDLS and CDR2 YYNGEE. This CDR3 has 16 residues. CDR3 nucleotide sequence: TGTGCCAGCAGCGTAAATCGACTGCTGAACACCGGGGAGCTGTTTTTT. Its protein product is CASSVNRLLNTGELFF.

The gene calls are TRBV6-1 and TRBJ2-2, with 9 bases aligning to TRBD1. Germline CDR1 is MNHNS and CDR2 is SASEGT. V shed 7 bases and J 4 bases; nucleotides not matched to a gene: 7. The CDR3 loop spans 15 amino acids. The CDR3 DNA reads TGTGCCAGCACCCGGACAGGGGAGGGCACCGGGGAGCTGTTTTTT. Its protein is CASTRTGEGTGELFF.

V gene TRBV27 combines with J gene TRBJ1-5, with TRBD1 as a possible D gene (6 bases). V lost 7 bases to trimming and J lost 1 base, with 14 bases between them. Looked up from germline, CDR1 is MNHEY and CDR2 is SMNVEV (reference sequence). This CDR3 spans 15 amino acids. The DNA of the CDR3 is TGTGCCAGCAAACGGGGGGCGGCCAGCAATCAGCCCCAGCATTTT. This encodes CASKRGAASNQPQHF.

CDR3 bases: TGCGCCAGCAGCCAAGATCGGGGGGCCGGTGAAAAACTGTTTTTT. Protein: CASSQDRGAGEKLFF. The genes are TRBV4-1 and TRBJ1-4, with D perhaps TRBD1 (6 bases). The CDR3 extends over 15 amino acids. In germline, CDR1 is MGHRA, CDR2 YSYEKL. The germline V and J ends were trimmed by 0 bases and 7 bases, with 12 bases remaining between them.

The sample holds one count of this clone. This chain links TRBV14 with TRBJ2-7; 8 bases are shared with TRBD1. The CDR3 length is 14 residues. Germline V gene sequence: CDR1 SGHDN, CDR2 FVKESK. The junction had 6 bases not matched to a gene; V was cut back by 3 bases and J by 5 bases. CDR3 loop: CASSHPQGADEQYF. In DNA, the CDR3 is TGTGCCAGCAGCCACCCGCAGGGGGCCGACGAGCAGTACTTC.

This clone was seen a handful of times. V gene TRBV29-1 combines with J gene TRBJ1-6, with D tentatively TRBD1 (5 bases). The V gene's germline CDR1 is SQVTM and CDR2 ANQGSEA. Trimming shortened V by 7 bases and J by 17 bases, and 24 bases separated the two germline ends. The CDR3 loop spans 13 amino acids. The CDR3 spells CSAVQSSGGVFHF. The CDR3, as DNA: TGCAGCGCCGTCCAATCTTCGGGGGGAGTTTTCCACTTT.

This chain uses TRBV9 with TRBJ2-7; a possible D gene is TRBD2 (7 bases). CDR3 size: 18 residues. CDR1 is SGDLS and CDR2 is YYNGEE in the germline V gene. V lost 0 bases, J lost 3 bases, and 22 bases lay in between. DNA for the CDR3: TGTGCCAGCAGCGTAGCTACGGGGGGCAACGCTCTCGTCTACGAGCAGTACTTC. Encoded protein: CASSVATGGNALVYEQYF.